This entry lists 10 T cell receptor beta chains sequenced from one sample in a study of blood T cell repertoires in COVID-19. Using immunoSEQ multiplex PCR, the repertoire was profiled, and TCRdb retains in-frame clones only, with some absent. The repertoire holds 160,000 or so clones, with around 90% as singletons. Input material: peripheral blood. These receptors came from a man aged 60 to 75 with acute or convalescent COVID-19.

V gene TRBV3-1 (or the pseudogene TRBV3-2) combines with J gene TRBJ2-7; D is undetermined. The CDR3 loop spans 13 amino acids. Trimming removed 3 bases at V and 3 bases at J, with 9 bases between. Germline CDR1 is LGHDT and CDR2 is YNNKEL (reference sequence). This CDR3 is CASSHVDIYEQYF. The CDR3 nucleotides are TGTGCCAGCAGCCACGTCGACATCTACGAGCAGTACTTC.

Remarks on this clone: Likely a read error: the CDR3 ends without its conserved phenylalanine or tryptophan. This chain connects TRBV4-3 to TRBJ1-2; TRBD1 might be the D (6 bases). CDR3 length: 16 amino acids. CDR1 LGHNA and CDR2 YSLEER come from the germline V gene. Trimming pared 0 bases from V and 3 bases from J, leaving 14 bases between. The CDR3 reads CASSQETGFDDYGYTL. The CDR3 DNA follows: TGCGCCAGCAGCCAAGAAACAGGGTTTGACGACTATGGCTACACCCTC.

The chain joins TRBV24-1 to TRBJ2-2; TRBD2 is a possible D gene (6 bases). V was trimmed by 6 bases and J by 1 base, leaving 11 bases between them. The germline V gene encodes CDR1 KGHDR and CDR2 SFDVKD. CDR3 size: 15 residues. CDR3 region: CATSSGTGNTGELFF. The CDR3 nucleotides are TGTGCCACCAGTTCCGGGACTGGGAACACCGGGGAGCTGTTTTTT.

CDR3 nucleotide sequence: TGTGCCAGCAGTAGGGACAGATCTATCTACAATGAGCAGTTCTTC. Translated: CASSRDRSIYNEQFF. V is TRBV6-5 and J is TRBJ2-1, with TRBD1 identical over 7 bases. This CDR3 contains 15 residues. The germline V gene encodes CDR1 MNHEY and CDR2 SVGAGI. V trimming: 5 bases; J trimming: 3 bases; junction bases outside the gene matches: 7.

V gene TRBV29-1 combines with J gene TRBJ2-1; TRBD2 agrees at 8 bases. The length of the CDR3 is 11 residues. V dropped 4 bases and J dropped 10; count of bases not matched to a gene: 3. Germline CDR1 and CDR2: SQVTM and ANQGSEA. The CDR3 DNA is TGCAGCGTTGGGCGGGGGGTCGAGCAGTTCTTC. It yields the protein CSVGRGVEQFF.

The rearrangement links TRBV19 to TRBJ2-4; TRBD1 aligns across 9 bases. The germline gives CDR1 LNHDA, CDR2 SQIVND (reference sequence). CDR3 length: 19 residues. The ends lost 5 bases at V and 2 bases at J; junction bases unmatched: 16. CDR3 residues: CASSPPGQGSGISKNIQYF. In nucleotides, the CDR3 is TGTGCCAGTAGTCCGCCGGGACAGGGCAGCGGTATATCCAAAAACATTCAGTACTTC.

V and J are TRBV6-6 and TRBJ1-2; D unclear. The V and J ends lost 5 bases and 0 bases respectively, with 19 bases between them. CDR1 and CDR2 (germline): MNHNY, SVGAGI (reference sequence). The CDR3 sequence is 17 residues long. The CDR3 region is CASSPTGLGLANYGYTF. In nucleotides, the CDR3 is TGTGCCAGCAGTCCGACGGGATTGGGGTTAGCTAACTATGGCTACACCTTC.

This clone appeared a single time. The V and J genes are TRBV9 and TRBJ2-2, with TRBD1 as a possible D gene (6 bases). Germline CDR1 and CDR2: SGDLS and YYNGEE. V lost 4 bases and J 6 bases, leaving 13 bases between the germline ends. The CDR3 is 14 amino acids. CDR3 in DNA: TGTGCCAGCAGCCTACAGGGTGGACCCGGGGAGCTGTTTTTT. Protein sequence: CASSLQGGPGELFF.

The gene calls are TRBV6-5 and TRBJ1-6; no definite D call. In germline, CDR1 is MNHEY, CDR2 SVGAGI. There are 15 residues in the CDR3. The germline V and J ends were trimmed by 6 bases and 13 bases, with 22 bases remaining between them. The DNA for the CDR3 is TGTGCCAGCAGACAAGGGAGCATAGCTACTTGGCCCCTCCACTTT. Its translation is CASRQGSIATWPLHF.

This chain links TRBV4-1 with TRBJ2-1; maybe TRBD1 (6 bases). The germline gives CDR1 MGHRA, CDR2 YSYEKL. The CDR3 covers 16 residues. V lost 0 bases and J 6 bases, leaving 15 bases between the germline ends. CDR3 bases: TGCGCCAGCAGCCAAGAAATAGGACAGACCCCCAATGAGCAGTTCTTC. Its translation is CASSQEIGQTPNEQFF.